The entry below gives a single T cell receptor (beta chain) sequence along with its context. This specimen belongs to a study of blood T cell repertoires in COVID-19. Study as a whole: Samples representing acute and convalescent COVID-19 were sourced from the United States, Italy and Spain. Nucleic acid was either cDNA or gDNA, and it came from T cells, B-cell-depleted T cells, or PBMCs.

CDR1 and CDR2 (germline): GTSNPN, SVGIG (reference sequence). V shed 2 bases and J shed 0 bases, with 16 bases lying between them. The CDR3 runs 16 residues. As processed by the authors: Using reference gene primer amplification, nucleated cell counts were estimated. The repertoire was sequenced with immunoSEQ multiplex PCR; TCRdb's copy has only in-frame clones and lacks some. V and J calls and clone size follow that table, whereas D and trimming were derived from the DNA. The sample has 250,000 or so clones, around 87% seen once. Seattle participants joined during active infection and were tracked over time.

The sample taken for sequencing was peripheral blood. The receptor was isolated from an older woman with COVID-19, enrolled during active disease. The rearrangement joins TRBV30 to TRBJ1-1, with TRBD1 as a possible D gene (6 bases). The DNA for the CDR3 is TGTGCCTGGAGTTGGATAGGGACATTCTTGAACACTGAAGCTTTCTTT. Translating it yields CAWSWIGTFLNTEAFF.